Listed here are 21 T cell receptor beta chains from one sample, sequenced in a study of human T cells and chemical hapten exposure. Time point meaning: patch test 1, 2 weeks after DPC sensitization. Treatment specified: therapeutic diphenylcyclopropenone sensitization with weekly scalp DPC. TCRdb re-called the RACE reads through MiXCR, storing one row per CDR3 protein. The sample carries roughly 360,000 distinct CDR3 sequences, around 5% recorded once. This specimen consisted of whole blood, obtained in connection with sensitization to the hapten diphenylcyclopropenone (DPC). Receptor source: a woman in her forties or fifties with alopecia areata. Some clones in this sample may be carry-over from other donors' samples.

This clonotype has only a few counts. CDR3 in DNA: TGTGCCAGCTCAGCCGACAGCTTTAATGAGCAGTTCTTC. Its translation is CASSADSFNEQFF. The chain uses TRBV6-2 or TRBV6-3 and TRBJ2-1; possible D gene TRBD1, 5 bases. Germline V CDR1 and CDR2: MNHEY, SVGEGT. The V gene lost 8 bases and the J gene lost 7 bases, with 15 bases spanning the gap. The CDR3 spans 13 residues.

The chain recombines TRBV12-3 or TRBV12-4 with TRBJ2-3, with D unclear. V was trimmed by 3 bases and J by 6 bases, leaving 7 bases between them. This CDR3 has 12 amino acids. DNA of the CDR3: TGTGCCAGCAGTTTTTTAGAGGATACGCAGTATTTT. It specifies CASSFLEDTQYF.

This clonotype was picked up a small number of times. The chain employs TRBV7-3 and TRBJ2-3; D gene ambiguous. CDR3 size: 14 residues. Germline assignment: CDR1 SGHTA and CDR2 FQGTGA. V lost 2 bases and J 6 bases, leaving 12 bases between the germline ends. The CDR3 DNA follows: TGTGCCAGCAGCTTAGGTACTCGGATGGATACGCAGTATTTT. Its protein product is CASSLGTRMDTQYF. The full variable domain, its missing parts supplied by reference TRBV7-3 and TRBJ2-3, is GAGVSQTPSNKVTEKGKYVELRCDPISGHTALYWYRQSLGQGPEFLIYFQGTGAADDSGLPNDRFFAVRPEGSVSTLKIQRTERGDSAVYLCASSLGTRMDTQYFGPGTRLTVL.

This rearrangement joins TRBV7-8 to TRBJ1-6, with D perhaps matching TRBD1 (5 bases). Per the germline V gene, CDR1 is SGHVS and CDR2 is FQNEAQ. CDR3 length: 15 residues. V was shortened by 4 bases and J by 7 bases, with 14 bases between the two germline ends. CDR3 bases: TGTGCCAGCAGCTACGGGACTCTGAGGAATTCACCCCTCCACTTT. Its translation: CASSYGTLRNSPLHF.

This clonotype was counted between two and nine times. The chain employs TRBV18 and TRBJ1-1; TRBD1 might be the D (5 bases). Germline lookup yields CDR1 KGHSH and CDR2 LQKENI. V lost 5 bases to trimming and J lost 3 bases, with 13 bases between them. The CDR3 has 14 residues. CDR3 residues: CASSFTGPDTEAFF. As DNA, the CDR3 is TGTGCCAGCTCATTTACAGGACCCGACACTGAAGCTTTCTTT.

The sample holds many counts of this clonotype. This rearrangement joins TRBV12-3 or TRBV12-4 to TRBJ1-1; D is perhaps TRBD1 (5 bases). V was pared by 2 bases and J by 6 bases, with 7 bases between. The CDR3 length is 12 residues. The CDR3: CASSLMGAEAFF. CDR3 coding DNA: TGTGCCAGCAGTTTAATGGGGGCTGAAGCTTTCTTT.

This clonotype was seen ten or more times. This chain connects TRBV29-1 to TRBJ2-1; D possibly corresponds to TRBD2 (6 bases). Germline V lookup: CDR1 SQVTM, CDR2 ANQGSEA. The CDR3 totals 15 residues. V was clipped by 1 base and J by 0 bases, with 10 bases between them. Here the CDR3 DNA reads TGCAGCGTTGAAGGCGGGGAGAGCTCCTACAATGAGCAGTTCTTC. Protein sequence: CSVEGGESSYNEQFF.

This clonotype was detected ten times or more. This chain joins TRBV29-1 and TRBJ1-1, with a tentative D call TRBD1 (5 bases). The CDR3 loop spans 12 amino acids. Germline V CDR1 and CDR2: SQVTM, ANQGSEA. V was pared by 1 base and J by 4 bases, with 7 bases between. As DNA, the CDR3 is TGCAGCGTTGAAGGCAGGGCCACTGAAGCTTTCTTT. It yields the protein CSVEGRATEAFF.

This clonotype was detected many times. The CDR3 protein is CATSDPGTPIPNEQFF. The CDR3 region has the DNA TGTGCCACCAGTGACCCCGGGACTCCCATACCCAATGAGCAGTTCTTC. The V gene is TRBV24-1, the J gene TRBJ2-1; tentative D call: TRBD2 (6 bases). CDR1 KGHDR and CDR2 SFDVKD come from the germline V gene. Trimming cost V 4 bases and J 6 bases, with 18 bases left between them. The CDR3 covers 16 residues.

This chain uses TRBV5-4 with TRBJ1-2; 8 bases line up with TRBD1. The trim removed 2 bases at V and 2 bases at J, leaving 8 bases unmatched. The CDR3 loop spans 16 amino acids. Germline values: CDR1 SGHNT, CDR2 YYREEE (reference sequence). The DNA for the CDR3 is TGTGCCAGCAGCTTACTGGACAGGGTCCTCAACTATGGCTACACCTTC. It is translated as CASSLLDRVLNYGYTF. Full variable domain (remainder filled in from reference TRBV5-4 and TRBJ1-2): ETGVTQSPTHLIKTRGQQVTLRCSSQSGHNTVSWYQQALGQGPQFIFQYYREEENGRGNFPPRFSGLQFPNYSSELNVNALELDDSALYLCASSLLDRVLNYGYTFGSGTRLTVV.

This clonotype was detected many times. The chain couples TRBV20-1 to TRBJ2-3; perhaps TRBD2 as D (5 bases). Germline V CDR1 and CDR2: DFQATT, SNEGSKA (reference sequence). The CDR3 is 13 amino acids. V was trimmed by 5 bases and J by 2 bases, leaving 11 bases between them. CDR3 sequence reads: CSAPAAPTDTQYF. As DNA, the CDR3 is TGCAGTGCTCCAGCGGCCCCCACAGATACGCAGTATTTT.

The sample holds many counts of this clonotype. The chain links TRBV20-1 to TRBJ1-2, with TRBD1 matching 9 bases. The CDR3 has 12 amino acids. Per the germline V gene, CDR1 is DFQATT and CDR2 is SNEGSKA (reference sequence). The J segment lost 7 bases and the V segment lost 5 bases, leaving 5 bases of the junction unmatched. CDR3 sequence: CSAPDRGLGYTF. For the CDR3, the DNA is TGCAGTGCTCCGGACAGGGGCCTTGGCTACACCTTC.

This clonotype was seen at least ten times. V is TRBV19 and J is TRBJ2-3; 7 bases align to TRBD2. The length of the CDR3 is 14 residues. Losses at the gene ends were 4 bases for V and 11 bases for J; bases not matched to a gene: 12. Germline V gives CDR1 LNHDA, CDR2 SQIVND (reference sequence). The CDR3 loop reads CASSTREETPMQYF. For the CDR3, the DNA is TGTGCCAGTAGTACCCGGGAGGAGACACCTATGCAGTATTTT.

At least ten counts were recorded for this clonotype. The DNA for the CDR3 is TGTGCTAGTGGTTTACGACTAGCGGGAAACACCGGGGAGCTGTTTTTT. This sequence encodes CASGLRLAGNTGELFF. This chain uses TRBV12-5 with TRBJ2-2; the match to TRBD2 covers 11 bases. The CDR3 runs to 16 residues. V shed 3 bases and J 2 bases; nucleotides not matched to a gene: 2. Germline V gene lookup returns CDR1 LGHNT and CDR2 FRNRAP.

This sequence joins TRBV20-1 and TRBJ1-1, with a tentative D call TRBD1 (5 bases). This CDR3 comprises 14 residues. The germline V and J ends were trimmed by 4 bases and 0 bases, with 12 bases remaining between them. CDR1 is DFQATT, CDR2 SNEGSKA, per germline (reference sequence). This chain's CDR3 is CSATQGAMNTEAFF. CDR3 DNA sequence: TGCAGTGCTACTCAAGGGGCAATGAACACTGAAGCTTTCTTT.

This clonotype was seen a few times. CDR3: CASSQAGTISTDTQYF. The CDR3 nucleotides read TGCGCCAGCAGCCAAGCTGGGACTATTAGCACAGATACGCAGTATTTT. This chain connects TRBV4-1 to TRBJ2-3, with 7 positions matching TRBD2. Germline CDR1 reads MGHRA; CDR2 reads YSYEKL. This CDR3 is built from 16 residues. V trimming: 1 base; J trimming: 0 bases; junction bases outside the gene matches: 4.

CDR3: CSARDSGTGSEPQHF. For the CDR3, the DNA is TGCAGTGCTAGAGATTCCGGGACTGGGTCGGAGCCCCAGCATTTT. The J gene is TRBJ1-5, the V gene TRBV20-1; D perhaps matches TRBD1 (5 bases). The CDR3 runs 15 residues. Germline lookup yields CDR1 DFQATT and CDR2 SNEGSKA (reference sequence). Between the trimmed V and J ends, which lost 0 bases and 8 bases, there was a span of 17 bases.

This clonotype was detected a few times. This rearrangement joins TRBV7-2 to TRBJ1-5; 7 nucleotides match TRBD1. Germline V gives CDR1 SGHTA, CDR2 FQGNSA. After removal of 5 bases from V and 6 bases from J, the junction contained 7 bases not matched to a gene. CDR3 length: 14 amino acids. The CDR3 coding sequence is TGTGCCAGCAGCAAAAGGGGGCCCAGTCAGCCCCAGCATTTT. It is translated as CASSKRGPSQPQHF. Full variable domain (missing parts from reference TRBV7-2 and TRBJ1-5): GAGVSQSPSNKVTEKGKDVELRCDPISGHTALYWYRQSLGQGLEFLIYFQGNSAPDKSGLPSDRFSAERTGGSVSTLTIQRTQQEDSAVYLCASSKRGPSQPQHFGDGTRLSIL.

This clonotype has only a few counts. This rearrangement joins TRBV3-1 to TRBJ1-6, with D perhaps TRBD1 (6 bases). V was cut by 7 bases and J by 8 bases, with 21 bases left in between. The CDR3 consists of 16 residues. Germline CDR1 reads LGHDT; CDR2 reads YNNKEL (reference sequence). The CDR3 spells CASTRYQGRGDSPLHF. The CDR3 DNA follows: TGTGCCAGCACCCGATATCAGGGGCGCGGAGATTCACCCCTCCACTTT.

The CDR3 DNA reads TGTGCCTGGAGTGTTAAGGCGGGGAACTATGGCTACACCTTC. Translating it yields CAWSVKAGNYGYTF. V gene TRBV30 combines with J gene TRBJ1-2; D remains ambiguous. This CDR3 comprises 14 residues. The V and J ends lost 0 bases and 2 bases respectively, with 10 bases between them. Looked up from germline, CDR1 is GTSNPN and CDR2 is SVGIG (reference sequence). Looking up the rest from reference TRBV30 and TRBJ1-2 gives the full variable domain: SQTIHQWPATLVQPVGSPLSLECTVEGTSNPNLYWYRQAAGRGLQLLFYSVGIGQISSEVPQNLSASRPQDRQFILSSKKLLLSDSGFYLCAWSVKAGNYGYTFGSGTRLTVV.

This clonotype has a handful of counts. The chain combines TRBV11-3 with TRBJ1-1; the D is unclear. CDR1 is SGHNT, CDR2 YENEEA, per germline. The V end was cut by 5 bases, the J end by 10 bases, with 17 bases between. CDR3 size: 13 residues. CDR3 coding DNA: TGTGCCAGCAGCATCACCCTACAAACGCGAGCTTTCTTT. Encoded protein: CASSITLQTRAFF.